One sample yielded the 20 T cell receptor beta chains listed below, sequenced in a study of cytotoxic CD8 clonotypes in ibrutinib-treated CLL. Sequencing used immunoSEQ multiplex PCR; TCRdb keeps in-frame clones, though not all of them. Of 40,000 or so clones listed, 60% to 75% are singletons. This sample comprised PBMCs, obtained at disease progression, from a patient treated with ibrutinib. These receptors came from a human donor with chronic lymphocytic leukemia.

The V call is TRBV5-1, the J call TRBJ2-7, with D uncertain. V lost 3 bases and J lost 4, with 11 bases in between. The CDR3 contains 13 residues. CDR1 and CDR2 from the germline V gene are SGHRS and YFSETQ. The CDR3 loop is CASSSNTVYEQYF. The CDR3 DNA reads as TGCGCCAGCAGCTCCAACACCGTTTACGAGCAGTACTTC.

The V and J genes are TRBV19 and TRBJ2-7; D is perhaps TRBD2 (5 bases). CDR1 LNHDA and CDR2 SQIVND come from the germline V gene (reference sequence). Trimming cost V 3 bases and J 0 bases, with 9 bases left between them. CDR3 length: 14 residues. In DNA, the CDR3 is TGTGCCAGTAGTATCCAGCGGAGCTCCTACGAGCAGTACTTC. Amino acid sequence: CASSIQRSSYEQYF.

This clone has more than one count but fewer than ten. Written as DNA, the CDR3 is TGTGCCAGCAGTTATACAGGGATTAGCAATCAGCCCCAGCATTTT. This translates into CASSYTGISNQPQHF. This chain joins TRBV27 and TRBJ1-5, with D possibly matching TRBD1 (6 bases). The CDR3 covers 15 residues. Germline V CDR1 and CDR2: MNHEY, SMNVEV (reference sequence). With 4 bases removed from V and 0 bases from J, the gap between germline ends came to 10 bases.

This chain uses TRBV2 with TRBJ2-4, with 8 bases that match TRBD2. The trim removed 5 bases at V and 6 bases at J, leaving 6 bases unmatched. The length of the CDR3 is 14 residues. CDR1 and CDR2 (germline): SNHLY, FYNNEI. CDR3 in amino acids: CASSRAGEGNIQYF. The CDR3 nucleotides are TGTGCCAGCAGTAGAGCGGGAGAGGGAAACATTCAGTACTTC.

The chain employs TRBV30 and TRBJ2-6; weak D call: TRBD1 (6 bases). Trimming stripped 4 bases from V and 2 bases from J, with 9 bases between. The CDR3 totals 14 residues. CDR1 and CDR2 (germline): GTSNPN, SVGIG (reference sequence). The CDR3 is CAWNRQAGANVLTF. The CDR3 coding sequence is TGTGCCTGGAACCGACAGGCTGGGGCCAACGTCCTGACTTTC.

This clone was observed a few times. J is TRBJ1-4 and V is TRBV28; D is possibly TRBD1 (6 bases). Trimming shortened V by 6 bases and J by 0 bases, and 17 bases separated the two germline ends. CDR1 and CDR2 (germline): MDHEN, SYDVKM. The CDR3 is 17 amino acids. The DNA of the CDR3 is TGTGCCAGCAGCCCCGCACAGGGTTCTTCAACTAATGAAAAACTGTTTTTT. Its protein is CASSPAQGSSTNEKLFF.

This clone turned up a few times. The J gene is TRBJ2-3, the V gene TRBV19; 8 positions agree with TRBD2. This CDR3 region has 16 residues. The germline CDR1 and CDR2 sequences are LNHDA and SQIVND (reference sequence). V shed 5 bases, J shed 1 base, and the junction held 8 bases outside the gene matches. The CDR3 coding sequence is TGTGCCAGTAGTCTATCCGGGACTAGAGGCACAGATACGCAGTATTTT. It specifies CASSLSGTRGTDTQYF. Drawing the rest from reference TRBV19 and TRBJ2-3, the complete variable domain is DGGITQSPKYLFRKEGQNVTLSCEQNLNHDAMYWYRQDPGQGLRLIYYSQIVNDFQKGDIAEGYSVSREKKESFPLTVTSAQKNPTAFYLCASSLSGTRGTDTQYFGPGTRLTVL.

The rearrangement uses TRBV29-1 and TRBJ1-2; D is perhaps TRBD1 (5 bases). The CDR3 loop spans 16 amino acids. Trimming pared 3 bases from V and 2 bases from J, leaving 19 bases between. Germline V lookup: CDR1 SQVTM, CDR2 ANQGSEA. CDR3 in DNA: TGCAGCGTTGATAACCCGGGACTAGGGGTGAACTATGGCTACACCTTC. Protein sequence: CSVDNPGLGVNYGYTF.

Here the CDR3 reads CASSQAVSSYEQYF. CDR3 sequence (DNA): TGTGCCAGCAGCCAAGCGGTAAGCTCCTACGAGCAGTACTTC. The rearrangement joins TRBV5-4 to TRBJ2-7; perhaps TRBD2 as D (5 bases). The V end was cut by 4 bases, the J end by 0 bases, with 11 bases between. The CDR3 is 14 amino acids. Germline loops: CDR1 SGHNT, CDR2 YYREEE (reference sequence).

The chain uses TRBV4-2 and TRBJ2-1; D may be TRBD2 (6 bases). V lost 3 bases and J 8 bases, leaving 17 bases between the germline ends. The CDR3 loop spans 15 amino acids. CDR1 and CDR2 from the germline V gene are LGHNA and YNFKEQ. Here the CDR3 reads CASSQESTSFDEQFF. In DNA, the CDR3 is TGTGCCAGCAGCCAGGAATCGACTAGTTTTGATGAGCAGTTCTTC.

The chain combines TRBV15 with TRBJ2-1; TRBD1 aligns across 11 bases. The germline V gene has CDR1 LNHNV and CDR2 YYDKDF (reference sequence). V shed 5 bases and J 4 bases; nucleotides not matched to a gene: 7. This CDR3 spans 16 amino acids. The CDR3 DNA is TGTGCCACCAGCCCCGGACAGGGGGCCGCTTACAATGAGCAGTTCTTC. It yields the protein CATSPGQGAAYNEQFF.

This clone was seen just once. Lacking the conserved final phenylalanine or tryptophan, this CDR3 likely reflects a read error. Because the CDR3's place on the DNA is in doubt, the DNA is left out and the CDR3 is given as listed by TCRdb. The gene calls are TRBV13 and TRBJ1-1; TRBD1, the D gene given by the table, was not confirmed from the DNA. Germline V CDR1 and CDR2: PRHDT, FYEKMQ (reference sequence). The length of the CDR3 is 16 amino acids, counting both ends. CDR3 amino acids: CASSLQLGTTGWGKAL.

V is TRBV27 and J is TRBJ2-1; TRBD2 aligns across 7 bases. The V and J ends lost 2 bases and 9 bases, in that order; junction bases with no gene match: 13. The CDR3 has 16 residues. CDR1 is MNHEY, CDR2 SMNVEV, per germline (reference sequence). In DNA form, the CDR3 reads TGTGCCAGCAGTTTACTTTCACCGGGAGGATTCCGTGAGCAGTTCTTC. Its protein is CASSLLSPGGFREQFF.

The V and J genes are TRBV28 and TRBJ2-3; D gene uncertain. Per the germline V gene, CDR1 is MDHEN and CDR2 is SYDVKM. This CDR3 is 16 amino acids long. The V and J ends lost 3 bases and 4 bases respectively, with 17 bases between them. The CDR3 reads CASSLIGYSRADTQYF. CDR3 DNA sequence: TGTGCCAGCAGTTTGATAGGATATTCCCGGGCAGATACGCAGTATTTT.

V and J are TRBV28 and TRBJ2-7; D is possibly TRBD2 (5 bases). The CDR3 spans 15 residues. The V end was cut by 5 bases, the J end by 4 bases, with 18 bases between. CDR1 and CDR2 (germline): MDHEN, SYDVKM. CDR3 residues: CASSPPFRGTYEQYF. Here the CDR3 DNA reads TGTGCCAGCAGTCCCCCGTTTCGGGGTACGTACGAGCAGTACTTC.

This sequence joins TRBV19 and TRBJ2-3, with a tentative D call TRBD2 (6 bases). The germline V gene encodes CDR1 LNHDA and CDR2 SQIVND (reference sequence). The CDR3 is 15 residues long. Trimming cost V 0 bases and J 3 bases, with 10 bases left between them. Written as DNA, the CDR3 is TGTGCCAGTAGTATAGATCCACGGGGGACAGATACGCAGTATTTT. Amino acids: CASSIDPRGTDTQYF.

This chain connects TRBV5-5 to TRBJ1-1, with 8 nucleotides matching TRBD1. J lost 1 base, V lost 1 base, and 3 bases had no gene match. Germline V gene data show CDR1 as SGHKS and CDR2 as YYEKEE (reference sequence). The CDR3 extends over 15 amino acids. CDR3 region: CASSLQGAGNTEAFF. Written as DNA, the CDR3 is TGTGCCAGCAGCTTGCAGGGGGCTGGGAACACTGAAGCTTTCTTT.

On this clone: A read error may produce the germline difference seen at one junction end. CDR3 sequence reads: CASSLAAGAGDEQFF. CDR3 sequence (DNA): TGTGCTAGCAGCTTAGCCGCGGGAGCGGGTGATGAGCAGTTCTTC. The V gene is TRBV7-7, the J gene TRBJ2-1; 7 bases agree with TRBD2. From germline, CDR1 is SSHAT and CDR2 FNYEAQ (reference sequence). This CDR3 is built from 15 residues.

The chain carries TRBV28 and TRBJ1-1, with a possible D match to TRBD1 (6 bases). The CDR3 consists of 14 residues. CDR1 and CDR2 from the germline V gene are MDHEN and SYDVKM. With 6 bases removed from V and 8 bases from J, the gap between germline ends came to 19 bases. The CDR3 DNA reads TGTGCCAGCAGACCGCAAGGGGGTTGGCGGGAAGCTTTCTTT. It codes for CASRPQGGWREAFF. Together with reference TRBV28 and TRBJ1-1, the CDR3 gives the full variable domain: DVKVTQSSRYLVKRTGEKVFLECVQDMDHENMFWYRQDPGLGLRLIYFSYDVKMKEKGDIPEGYSVSREKKERFSLILESASTNQTSMYLCASRPQGGWREAFFGQGTRLTVV.

This clone was seen a handful of times. The chain has TRBV27 and TRBJ1-5; D ambiguous. Germline V gene lookup returns CDR1 MNHEY and CDR2 SMNVEV (reference sequence). The length of the CDR3 is 14 residues. V lost 3 bases and J 4 bases, leaving 10 bases between the germline ends. This CDR3 is CASSLGYGNQPQHF. CDR3 in DNA: TGTGCCAGCAGTTTGGGGTATGGGAATCAGCCCCAGCATTTT.